This paragraph reports one TCR beta chain. The source of the sample is a study of blood T cell repertoires in COVID-19. About the study: Sources were T cells, B-cell-depleted T cells, or PBMCs; the material itself was cDNA or gDNA.

V was pared by 4 bases and J by 1 base, with 8 bases of the junction left unmatched. The germline V gene encodes CDR1 MDHEN and CDR2 SYDVKM. There are 16 residues in the CDR3. Generated by immunoSEQ multiplex PCR, the TCRdb table keeps only in-frame clones and is missing some. The data show about 110,000 clones, with 87% seen just once and 4% to 5% held by the top ten. The sample comprised peripheral blood. The TCR originated in a human donor in a cohort sampled during active COVID-19. V is TRBV28 and J is TRBJ2-5; 8 nucleotides align to TRBD2. CDR3 in amino acids: CASSSLGRDPQETQYF. The CDR3, as DNA: TGTGCCAGCAGTTCCCTCGGGAGGGACCCCCAAGAGACCCAGTACTTC.